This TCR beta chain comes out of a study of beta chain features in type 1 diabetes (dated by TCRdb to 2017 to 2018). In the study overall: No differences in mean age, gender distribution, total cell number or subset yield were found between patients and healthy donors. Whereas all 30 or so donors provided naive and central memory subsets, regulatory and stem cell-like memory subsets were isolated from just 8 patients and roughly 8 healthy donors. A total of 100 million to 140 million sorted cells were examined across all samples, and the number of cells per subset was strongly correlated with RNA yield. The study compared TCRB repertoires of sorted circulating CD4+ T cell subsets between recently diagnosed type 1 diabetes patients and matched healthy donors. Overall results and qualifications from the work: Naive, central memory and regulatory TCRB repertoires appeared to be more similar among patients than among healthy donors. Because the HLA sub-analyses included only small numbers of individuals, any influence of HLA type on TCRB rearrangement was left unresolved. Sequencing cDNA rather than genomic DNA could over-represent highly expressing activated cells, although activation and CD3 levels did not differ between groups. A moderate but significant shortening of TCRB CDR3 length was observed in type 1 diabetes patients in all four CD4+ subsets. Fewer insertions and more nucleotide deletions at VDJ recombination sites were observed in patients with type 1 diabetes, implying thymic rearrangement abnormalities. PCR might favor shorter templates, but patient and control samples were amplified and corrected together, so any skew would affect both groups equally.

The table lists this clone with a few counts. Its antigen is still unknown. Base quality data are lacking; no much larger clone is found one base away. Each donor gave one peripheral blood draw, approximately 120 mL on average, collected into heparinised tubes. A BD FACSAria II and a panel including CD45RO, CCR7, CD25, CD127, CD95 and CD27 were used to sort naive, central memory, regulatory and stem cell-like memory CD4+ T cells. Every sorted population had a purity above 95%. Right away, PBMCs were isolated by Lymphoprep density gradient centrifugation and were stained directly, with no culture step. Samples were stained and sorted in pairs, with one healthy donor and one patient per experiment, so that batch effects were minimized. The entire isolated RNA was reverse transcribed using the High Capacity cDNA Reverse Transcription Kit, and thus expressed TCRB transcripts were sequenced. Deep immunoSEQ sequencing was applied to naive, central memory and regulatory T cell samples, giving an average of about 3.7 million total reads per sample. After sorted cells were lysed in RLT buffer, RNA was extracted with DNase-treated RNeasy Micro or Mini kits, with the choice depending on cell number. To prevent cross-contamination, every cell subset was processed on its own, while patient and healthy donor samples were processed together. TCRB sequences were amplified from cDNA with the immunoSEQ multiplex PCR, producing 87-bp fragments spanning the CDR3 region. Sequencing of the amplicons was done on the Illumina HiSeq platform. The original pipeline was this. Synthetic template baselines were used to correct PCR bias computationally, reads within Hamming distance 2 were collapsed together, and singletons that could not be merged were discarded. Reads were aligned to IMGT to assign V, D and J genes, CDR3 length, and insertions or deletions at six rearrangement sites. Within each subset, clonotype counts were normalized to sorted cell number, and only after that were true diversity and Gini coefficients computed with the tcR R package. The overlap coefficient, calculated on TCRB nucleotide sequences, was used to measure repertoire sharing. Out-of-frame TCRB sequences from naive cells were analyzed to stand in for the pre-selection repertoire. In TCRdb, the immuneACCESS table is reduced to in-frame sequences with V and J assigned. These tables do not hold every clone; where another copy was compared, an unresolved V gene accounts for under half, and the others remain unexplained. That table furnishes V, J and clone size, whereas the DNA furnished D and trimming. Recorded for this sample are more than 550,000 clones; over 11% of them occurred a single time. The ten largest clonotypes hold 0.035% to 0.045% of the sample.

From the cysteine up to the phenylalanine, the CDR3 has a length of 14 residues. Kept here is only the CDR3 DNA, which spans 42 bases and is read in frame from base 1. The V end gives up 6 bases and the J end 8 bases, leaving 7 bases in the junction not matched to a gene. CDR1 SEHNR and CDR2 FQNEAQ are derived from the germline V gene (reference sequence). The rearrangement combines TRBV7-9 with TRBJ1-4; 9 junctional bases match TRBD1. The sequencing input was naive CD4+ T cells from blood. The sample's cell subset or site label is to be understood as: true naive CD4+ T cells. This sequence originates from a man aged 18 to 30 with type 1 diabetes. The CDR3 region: CASSPGQGGEKLFF. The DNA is TGTGCCAGCAGTCCGGGACAGGGTGGGGAAAAACTGTTTTTT.